The 14 T cell receptor beta chains in this list originate from one sample, sequenced in a study of cytomegalovirus exposure and HLA in healthy donors. Amplification used 60 Vbeta primers and 13 Jbeta primers. Using immunoSEQ multiplex PCR, the repertoire was profiled, and TCRdb retains in-frame clones only, with some absent. The sample includes roughly 90,000 clones, 80% of them seen just once. The sequenced sample was PBMCs. The origin of the receptors is a young man in good health and CMV-seronegative.

This clone has only one observation. This rearrangement joins TRBV27 to TRBJ1-6; D is ambiguous. Germline assignment: CDR1 MNHEY and CDR2 SMNVEV (reference sequence). V was shortened by 0 bases and J by 10 bases, with 7 bases between the two germline ends. This CDR3 region has 13 residues. The chain's CDR3 is CASSLSQISPLHF. The CDR3 nucleotides are TGTGCCAGCAGTTTATCGCAGATCTCACCCCTCCACTTT.

V gene TRBV7-2 combines with J gene TRBJ1-2, with a tentative D call TRBD1 (6 bases). CDR3 size: 13 residues. Germline loops: CDR1 SGHTA, CDR2 FQGNSA. Trimming cost V 0 bases and J 7 bases, with 9 bases left between them. The CDR3 spells CASSLAGARGYTF. The CDR3 DNA follows: TGTGCCAGCAGCTTAGCGGGGGCGCGTGGCTACACCTTC.

The genes are TRBV15 and TRBJ1-3; the D is unclear. Per the germline V gene, CDR1 is LNHNV and CDR2 is YYDKDF (reference sequence). This CDR3 is built from 13 residues. V lost 1 base and J 8 bases, leaving 9 bases between the germline ends. The CDR3 reads CATSRGRRDTIYF. In DNA, the CDR3 is TGTGCCACCAGCAGAGGGAGGAGAGACACCATATATTTT.

In its sample, this clone was seen a few times. The genes are TRBV5-1 and TRBJ2-1; 8 bases match TRBD1. The V gene's germline CDR1 is SGHRS and CDR2 YFSETQ. CDR3 length: 14 residues. V shed 3 bases, J shed 5 bases, and the junction held 4 bases outside the gene matches. Here the CDR3 reads CASSSGDRHNEQFF. CDR3 nucleotide sequence: TGCGCCAGCAGCTCGGGGGACAGGCACAATGAGCAGTTCTTC.

The chain is built from TRBV11-2 and TRBJ2-7; 7 bases agree with TRBD1. The CDR3 consists of 14 residues. Looked up from germline, CDR1 is SGHAT and CDR2 is FQNNGV. With V trimmed by 5 bases and J by 4 bases, 8 bases remained unmatched. For the CDR3, the DNA is TGTGCCAGCAGCCCCGGGACAGAAACTTACGAGCAGTACTTC. Protein product: CASSPGTETYEQYF.

In this sample, this clone turned up once. The rearrangement links TRBV6-1 to TRBJ2-1, with D maybe TRBD2 (7 bases). This CDR3 comprises 17 residues. The V gene's germline CDR1 is MNHNS and CDR2 SASEGT. V lost 1 base and J 5 bases, leaving 18 bases between the germline ends. The CDR3 sequence: CASSEVLGGGGDNEQFF. The CDR3 DNA sequence: TGTGCCAGCAGTGAAGTTCTCGGGGGAGGGGGGGACAATGAGCAGTTCTTC.

The CDR3 bases are TGTGCCCGGGGAGGGGCCGAGGCCAAAAACATTCAGTACTTC. Translation: CARGGAEAKNIQYF. The V call is TRBV30, the J call TRBJ2-4; 7 bases line up with TRBD2. J was trimmed by 1 base and V by 8 bases; bases with no gene match: 8. CDR3 length: 14 residues. The V gene's germline CDR1 is GTSNPN and CDR2 SVGIG (reference sequence).

The V and J genes are TRBV10-3 and TRBJ2-7; D call uncertain. The CDR3 is made up of 13 amino acids. CDR1 is ENHRY and CDR2 is SYGVKD in the germline V gene. The V end was cut by 6 bases, the J end by 3 bases, with 12 bases between. The CDR3 loop reads CAISDISFYEQYF. The DNA for the CDR3 is TGTGCCATCAGCGACATTTCCTTCTACGAGCAGTACTTC.

This chain links TRBV2 with TRBJ2-7, with D tentatively TRBD2 (6 bases). The CDR3 loop spans 15 amino acids. CDR1 and CDR2 from the germline V gene are SNHLY and FYNNEI. V lost 6 bases to trimming and J lost 3 bases, with 18 bases between them. The CDR3 DNA follows: TGTGCCAGCAGAAGGACCGCTCAGGGAGGCTACGAGCAGTACTTC. It encodes CASRRTAQGGYEQYF.

The rearrangement links TRBV5-1 to TRBJ2-7; 8 bases agree with TRBD1. The J segment lost 5 bases and the V segment lost 4 bases, leaving 8 bases of the junction unmatched. CDR3 length equals 14 residues. The germline gives CDR1 SGHRS, CDR2 YFSETQ. For the CDR3, the DNA is TGCGCCAGCAGCAGGCAGACAGGGGTGGACGAGCAGTACTTC. This translates into CASSRQTGVDEQYF.

J is TRBJ1-1 and V is TRBV6-1, with 10 bases aligning to TRBD1. Germline V gene sequence: CDR1 MNHNS, CDR2 SASEGT. The CDR3 is 15 residues long. V lost 8 bases to trimming and J lost 0 bases; unmatched junction nucleotides: 6. CDR3 nucleotides: TGTGCCAGCGGGACAGGGGCGACACTGAACACTGAAGCTTTCTTT. Translation gives CASGTGATLNTEAFF.

This clone was counted a few times. V gene TRBV15 combines with J gene TRBJ2-1, with a tentative D call TRBD1 (6 bases). The CDR3 totals 16 residues. CDR1 and CDR2 from the germline V gene are LNHNV and YYDKDF (reference sequence). Trimming left V 5 bases short and J 0 bases short, with 14 bases between. The CDR3 region is CATSAQTGPSYNEQFF. CDR3 DNA: TGTGCCACCAGCGCTCAAACAGGGCCCTCCTACAATGAGCAGTTCTTC.

The gene calls are TRBV7-8 and TRBJ2-7; possibly TRBD1 for D (6 bases). This CDR3 has 14 amino acids. Germline CDR1 and CDR2: SGHVS and FQNEAQ. Trimming removed 6 bases at V and 2 bases at J, with 14 bases between. CDR3 coding DNA: TGTGCCAGCAGGCCTCCGGACAGTACCTACGAGCAGTACTTC. It yields the protein CASRPPDSTYEQYF.

The chain carries TRBV6-1 and TRBJ1-1, with TRBD1 identical over 7 bases. Germline-derived CDR1 and CDR2 are MNHNS and SASEGT. The CDR3 consists of 15 residues. Trimming cost V 4 bases and J 2 bases; bases outside gene matches: 7. The CDR3 spells CASSARTGLNTEAFF. For the CDR3, the DNA is TGTGCCAGCAGTGCTCGGACAGGACTAAACACTGAAGCTTTCTTT.